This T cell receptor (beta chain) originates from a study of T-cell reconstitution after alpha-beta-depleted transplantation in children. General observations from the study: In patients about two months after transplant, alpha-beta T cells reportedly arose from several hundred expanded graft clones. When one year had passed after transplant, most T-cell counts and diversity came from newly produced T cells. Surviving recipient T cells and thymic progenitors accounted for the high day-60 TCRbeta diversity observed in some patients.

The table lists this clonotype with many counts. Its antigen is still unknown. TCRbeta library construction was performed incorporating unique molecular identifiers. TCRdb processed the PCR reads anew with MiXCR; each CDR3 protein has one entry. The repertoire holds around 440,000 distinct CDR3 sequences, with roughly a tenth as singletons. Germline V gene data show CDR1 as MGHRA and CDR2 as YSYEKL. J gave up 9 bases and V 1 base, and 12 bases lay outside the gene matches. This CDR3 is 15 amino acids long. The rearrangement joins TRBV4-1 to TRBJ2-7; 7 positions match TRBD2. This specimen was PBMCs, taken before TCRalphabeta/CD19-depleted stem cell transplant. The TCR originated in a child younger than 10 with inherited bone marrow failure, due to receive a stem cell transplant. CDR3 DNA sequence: TGCGCCAGCAGCCAAGTGACCGGGAGGTCTCTAGGGCAGTACTTC. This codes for CASSQVTGRSLGQYF.